This entry describes one T cell receptor beta chain. As yet, its antigen is unknown. The study tagged each TCR cDNA molecule with a unique molecular identifier. TCRdb fed the 5' RACE reads into MiXCR, producing one record per CDR3 protein. The repertoire holds about 16,000 distinct CDR3 sequences, with approximately 5% as singletons. Time point here: sample taken at primary tumor resection. A total of over 70 untreated early-stage non-small cell lung cancer patients served as donors. Whole RNA from tumor, nontumor lung or frozen PBMC was sequenced unsorted. The data are from a study of spatial heterogeneity in lung cancer. Study-level information: Across tumor regions, counts of TCR transcripts showed a strong correlation with a T cell module score derived from matched bulk RNA-seq.

Notes on the study in general: It was found that expanded intratumoral alpha and beta TCR counts tracked tumor mutation counts.

CDR3 size: 18 residues. The sequence came from a female donor with early-stage non-small cell lung cancer. The rearrangement uses TRBV21-1 and TRBJ2-1; no DNA check was done on the table's D call, TRBD2. TRBV21-1 corresponds to a pseudogene. The sample consisted of lung tumor tissue, taken at surgery. This CDR3 is CASSLRRAGTSGGNEQFF. In nucleotides, the CDR3 is TGTGCCAGCAGCCTCCGAAGGGCCGGGACTAGCGGGGGTAATGAGCAGTTCTTC.